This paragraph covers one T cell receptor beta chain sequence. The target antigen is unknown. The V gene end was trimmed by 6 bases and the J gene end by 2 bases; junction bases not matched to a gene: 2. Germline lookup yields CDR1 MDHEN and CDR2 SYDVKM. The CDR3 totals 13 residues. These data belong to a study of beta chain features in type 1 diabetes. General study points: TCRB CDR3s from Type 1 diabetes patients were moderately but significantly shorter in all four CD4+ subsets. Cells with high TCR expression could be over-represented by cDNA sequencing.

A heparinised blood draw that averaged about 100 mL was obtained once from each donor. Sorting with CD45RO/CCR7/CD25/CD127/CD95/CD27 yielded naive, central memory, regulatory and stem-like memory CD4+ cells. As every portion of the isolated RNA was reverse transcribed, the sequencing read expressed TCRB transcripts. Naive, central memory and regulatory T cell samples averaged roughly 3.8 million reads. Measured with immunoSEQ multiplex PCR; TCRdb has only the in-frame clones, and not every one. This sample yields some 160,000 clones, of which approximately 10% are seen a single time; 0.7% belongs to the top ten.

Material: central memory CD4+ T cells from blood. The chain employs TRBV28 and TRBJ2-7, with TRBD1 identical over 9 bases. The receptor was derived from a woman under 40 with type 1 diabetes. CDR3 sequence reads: CASRGQGPYEQYF. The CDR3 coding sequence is TGTGCCAGCAGGGGACAGGGCCCCTACGAGCAGTACTTC.